This T cell receptor (beta chain) came from a study of regulatory T cells in long-lasting Graves disease. Whole-study results and caveats: Newly diagnosed Graves' patients exceeded persistent ones in TCR diversity.

The authors built TCR beta libraries using iRepertoire HTBI primers and Arm-PCR of CDR3 regions. TCRdb ran MiXCR on the multiplex PCR reads and lists one entry per CDR3 protein. This sample has hundreds of thousands of distinct CDR3 sequences; around 21% occur once, and the top ten carry under 9%. Germline CDR1 is LGHNA and CDR2 is YSLEER. Trimming took off 0 bases at V and 3 bases at J, with 6 bases between the two ends. The CDR3 contains 14 residues. This clonotype was recorded a few times. Its antigen is as yet unknown. The time point is: persistent/refractory GD, antithyroid drugs over 5 years with positive TRAb. Researchers made the TCR library from RNA that was extracted from PBMCs.

V gene TRBV4-3 combines with J gene TRBJ1-5; D is ambiguous. Material: peripheral blood mononuclear cells (PBMCs), obtained when the disease was refractory, from a patient treated with antithyroid drugs. The TCR sequence derives from a female donor with Graves disease. For the CDR3, the DNA is TGCGCCAGCAGCCAAGATCTAGTCAATCAGCCCCAGCATTTT. Its protein product is CASSQDLVNQPQHF.